The present T cell receptor beta chain was sequenced within a study of blood T cell repertoires in COVID-19 (dated by TCRdb to 2018 to 2020). Looking at the study overall: Collaborator samples came from the United States, Italy and Spain and covered acute and convalescent phases of COVID-19. The material from the prospective study consisted of cDNA or gDNA derived from T cells, B-cell-depleted T cells, or PBMCs. Subjects who had been exposed to COVID-19, were actively infected with it, or had recovered from it provided the deeply sampled blood TCRbeta repertoires that made up the dataset. The repertoires were released in a freely available public database intended as a resource for research on the immune response to SARS-CoV-2. The samples were drawn from the first 160 participants of the ongoing ImmuneRACE study and from 950 to 1,500 subjects provided by 6 global collaborators. Nearly every sample came with metadata listing a de-identified subject ID, COVID-19 status, age in years and sex. HLA class I and class II types, where available, came from metadata supplied by the sample provider rather than from assay-based typing.

TCRbeta CDR3 regions were amplified from genomic DNA by means of the immunoSEQ Assay, a bias-controlled multiplex PCR. Processing in the source paper ran as follows. Nucleated cell counts per sample were estimated from amplification of reference gene primers within the assay. Sequence reads were collapsed and filtered to measure the absolute abundance of every unique TCRbeta CDR3 rearrangement. For each sample, productive Simpson clonality was calculated by taking the square root of Simpson's diversity index across productive rearrangements. TCRdb stores this immuneACCESS table with in-frame sequences only. Part of the clones is absent; in the studies checked, under half of the shortfall reflects unresolved V genes, and no reason is known for the rest. For V, J and clone size, that table is used; D and trimming come from the DNA. The sample records 240,000 or so clones, 85% to 90% of which are singletons. The top ten constitute around 0.85% of the sample.

What the research found in general, with its limitations: How much clinical and demographic metadata was included differed by source and by participant, and the metadata was provided uncurated.

The germline V gene encodes CDR1 SGHKS and CDR2 YYEKEE (reference sequence). Deletion took 0 bases off V and 5 bases off J, with a span of 12 bases between the germline ends. Including cysteine and phenylalanine, the CDR3 has 15 amino acids. The read is trimmed to its CDR3 DNA, 45 bases read in frame from base 1. Enrolling through a virtual design, the prospective study's participants ranged in age from roughly 18 to 95 years and lived across roughly 24 United States geographic areas. In the prospective study, participants were assigned to cohorts based on the clinical history participants reported in a screening survey and a study questionnaire. Exposed participants had been in contact, within 2 weeks of entering the study, with a person who had a PCR-confirmed or clinician-diagnosed case of COVID-19. Each participant in the prospective study had whole blood, serum and a nasopharyngeal or oropharyngeal swab collected by mobile phlebotomists. Participants in the prospective study had the option to provide additional blood draws and questionnaires over an approximately 2-month period. Before DNA extraction, prospective study blood samples were shipped either frozen or at room temperature.

With regard to this clone: The specificity of this receptor is unknown. No much larger clonotype is one base removed from it; base qualities were not supplied.

The sequence derives from a man in his forties or fifties who had been exposed to COVID-19. This chain is built from TRBV5-5 and TRBJ1-5; the D gene cannot be resolved reliably. The sample consisted of PBMCs or T cells enriched from blood (not recorded which). Here the CDR3 is given as CASSLVGGGDQPQHF. The DNA sequence is as follows: TGTGCCAGCAGCTTGGTTGGAGGCGGCGATCAGCCCCAGCATTTT.